The text below deals with one T cell receptor (beta chain). This sample stems from a study of blood T cell repertoires in COVID-19. The overall study: Researchers got acute and convalescent COVID-19 samples from the United States, Italy and Spain.

In the original analysis: Amplification from reference gene primers served as the basis for estimated nucleated cell counts. Libraries were prepared by immunoSEQ multiplex PCR; TCRdb keeps only in-frame clonotypes and omits some of them. The V and J calls and clone size are taken from that table; D and trimming were inferred from the DNA. The table has some 240,000 clones, roughly 80% seen once. The length of the CDR3 is 15 residues. The V gene's germline CDR1 is LGHNT and CDR2 FRNRAP. Trimming took 1 base from V and 14 from J; bases not matched to a gene: 9. This chain connects TRBV12-5 to TRBJ1-6; 9 positions match TRBD1. This TCR derives from a woman in her sixties or seventies with acute or convalescent COVID-19. The sequenced sample consisted of peripheral blood. This CDR3 is CASGLATGGRMSLHF. CDR3 in DNA: TGTGCTAGTGGTTTGGCTACAGGGGGCCGGATGTCCCTCCACTTT.